This TCR beta chain comes out of a study of T cell clonotyping in hematopoietic cell transplantation. Findings and limits, study-wide: Pathologically expanded recipient clonotypes increased progressively from day 30 to day 180 as diversity fell.

Sequencing was performed with immunoSEQ multiplex PCR; in TCRdb, only in-frame clones are kept and a portion is missing. Of about 70,000 clones in the sample, around 94% are singletons; the top ten hold about 1.5%. Concerning this clone itself: Its matching antigen is unknown.

The length of the CDR3 is 15 residues. Germline-derived CDR1 and CDR2 are MNHEY and SVGAGI. V was cut by 2 bases and J by 1 base, with 12 bases left in between. V usage is TRBV6-5 and J usage is TRBJ2-7, with D possibly matching TRBD2 (5 bases). The sequenced sample consisted of peripheral blood mononuclear cells. This clonotype originated in a man aged 45 to 65 in good health. Some clones in this sample may be carry-over from other donors' samples. CDR3 in DNA: TGTGCCAGCAGTTACGGAGGACTGAAATCCTACGAGCAGTACTTC. It codes for CASSYGGLKSYEQYF.